The 26 T cell receptor beta chains below were found in one sample sequenced in a study of T cells in Graves' hyperthyroidism and ophthalmopathy. TCR beta CDR3 regions were amplified from RNA. With the HTBI primer set, the TCR CDR3 went through a first round of RT-PCR. TCRdb itself ran the multiplex PCR reads through MiXCR, one entry per CDR3 protein. The repertoire holds approximately 520,000 distinct CDR3 sequences, approximately 25% seen once, with approximately 10% in the top ten. Input material: blood. These receptors originate from a woman between 25 and 40 years old with Graves' ophthalmopathy.

The chain is built from TRBV6-1 and TRBJ1-6, with TRBD1 as a possible D gene (6 bases). Trimming took 6 bases from V and 9 from J, leaving 21 bases between them. Germline-derived CDR1 and CDR2 are MNHNS and SASEGT. The CDR3 is made up of 16 amino acids. The CDR3 sequence is CASSWIGGIVSSPLHF. DNA of the CDR3: TGTGCCAGCAGCTGGATAGGGGGAATTGTTTCTTCACCCCTCCACTTT.

This clonotype appeared many times. The CDR3 sequence: CASSEAFGWGIQETQYF. In DNA form, the CDR3 reads TGTGCCAGCAGTGAAGCGTTCGGATGGGGGATCCAAGAGACCCAGTACTTC. The genes are TRBV2 and TRBJ2-5; D is possibly TRBD1 or TRBD2 (5 bases each). The V gene lost 0 bases and the J gene lost 1 base, with 15 bases spanning the gap. The germline V gene encodes CDR1 SNHLY and CDR2 FYNNEI. This CDR3 has 17 amino acids. Complete variable domain (other parts from reference TRBV2 and TRBJ2-5): EPEVTQTPSHQVTQMGQEVILRCVPISNHLYFYWYRQILGQKVEFLVSFYNNEISEKSEIFDDQFSVERPDGSNFTLKIRSTKLEDSAMYFCASSEAFGWGIQETQYFGPGTRLLVL.

This clonotype was observed many times. The gene calls are TRBV9 and TRBJ2-7; D remains unclear. The CDR3 consists of 15 residues. Germline V gene data show CDR1 as SGDLS and CDR2 as YYNGEE. V was shortened by 0 bases and J by 5 bases, with 15 bases between the two germline ends. The CDR3 DNA sequence: TGTGCCAGCAGCGTAGGTGAGCCCCCCCTTGACGAGCAGTACTTC. This sequence encodes CASSVGEPPLDEQYF.

This chain uses TRBV12-3 or TRBV12-4 with TRBJ1-5; no reliable D call. The CDR3 is made up of 15 amino acids. V shed 8 bases and J shed 1 base, with 15 bases lying between them. DNA of the CDR3: TGTGCCAGCTCCGACTCAGAGTACAGCAATCAGCCCCAGCATTTT. It codes for CASSDSEYSNQPQHF.

The rearrangement links TRBV28 to TRBJ1-2; the D gene is possibly TRBD1 (5 bases). Trimming shortened V by 5 bases and J by 8 bases, and 15 bases separated the two germline ends. From germline, CDR1 is MDHEN and CDR2 SYDVKM. This CDR3 spans 13 amino acids. DNA for the CDR3: TGTGCCAGCAGTCCCAGGGACGTCGAGGGCTACACCTTC. Amino acid sequence: CASSPRDVEGYTF.

This clonotype was seen ten or more times. The chain employs TRBV30 and TRBJ1-2, with 10 bases fitting TRBD1. There are 12 residues in the CDR3. Germline CDR1 GTSNPN, CDR2 SVGIG (reference sequence). V shed 4 bases, J shed 5 bases, and the junction held 1 base outside the gene matches. DNA for the CDR3: TGTGCCTGGATGGACAGGGGGTATGGCTACACCTTC. Translation gives CAWMDRGYGYTF.

At least ten counts were recorded for this clonotype. The chain uses TRBV5-1 and TRBJ1-2; D is unresolved. In germline, CDR1 is SGHRS, CDR2 YFSETQ. V was pared by 0 bases and J by 5 bases, with 20 bases between. The CDR3 spans 17 residues. The CDR3 reads CASSLGGGIGDRYGYTF. CDR3 nucleotides: TGCGCCAGCAGCTTGGGGGGAGGGATAGGCGATCGGTATGGCTACACCTTC.

The gene calls are TRBV28 and TRBJ1-5; no firm D call. The CDR3 is 15 amino acids. Trimming took 6 bases from V and 3 from J, leaving 15 bases between them. The germline gives CDR1 MDHEN, CDR2 SYDVKM. CDR3 sequence (DNA): TGTGCCAGCAGACCAATGGCAGGTAACAATCAGCCCCAGCATTTT. Protein product: CASRPMAGNNQPQHF.

This clonotype appeared many times. The rearrangement links TRBV20-1 to TRBJ1-3; a possible D gene is TRBD1 (6 bases). The CDR3 loop spans 18 amino acids. V was pared by 0 bases and J by 0 bases, with 18 bases between. From germline, CDR1 is DFQATT and CDR2 SNEGSKA (reference sequence). CDR3 DNA sequence: TGCAGTGCTAGAGATTCGGGGGGGCGCCAAGTCTCTGGAAACACCATATATTTT. It codes for CSARDSGGRQVSGNTIYF.

In this sample, this clonotype turned up many times. CDR3 amino acids: CSAGNGGGTYEQYF. CDR3 DNA sequence: TGCAGCGCCGGCAATGGGGGGGGGACCTACGAGCAGTACTTC. This rearrangement joins TRBV29-1 to TRBJ2-7; 7 nucleotides line up with TRBD2. V was clipped by 7 bases and J by 2 bases; unmatched bases: 11. This CDR3 is 14 amino acids long. The germline CDR1 and CDR2 sequences are SQVTM and ANQGSEA.

The table lists this clonotype with a few counts. The chain has TRBV12-5 and TRBJ1-5; D is undetermined. The CDR3 is made up of 15 amino acids. V gave up 1 base and J gave up 2 bases, with 9 bases separating them. Germline CDR1 is LGHNT and CDR2 is FRNRAP. The CDR3 DNA reads as TGTGCTAGTGGTTTGGGGAGTGTAGGCAATCAGCCCCAGCATTTT. It is translated as CASGLGSVGNQPQHF.

This clonotype was counted ten times or more. V and J are TRBV5-1 and TRBJ2-7; perhaps TRBD1 as D (7 bases). The CDR3 is 13 residues long. Germline-derived CDR1 and CDR2 are SGHRS and YFSETQ. V was trimmed by 4 bases and J by 4 bases, leaving 12 bases between them. CDR3 sequence: CASSAGTVYEQYF. CDR3 sequence (DNA): TGCGCCAGCAGCGCGGGGACAGTGTACGAGCAGTACTTC.

The chain is built from TRBV6-1 and TRBJ1-3; maybe TRBD1 (6 bases). From germline, CDR1 is MNHNS and CDR2 SASEGT. Trimming stripped 2 bases from V and 2 bases from J, with 13 bases between. This CDR3 contains 16 residues. The CDR3 coding sequence is TGTGCCAGCAGTGAATCGGCTGGGGGCGCTGGAAACACCATATATTTT. Encoded protein: CASSESAGGAGNTIYF.

This clonotype was found many times. The CDR3 here is CASSFGGGAIETQYF. In DNA form, the CDR3 reads TGTGCCAGCAGCTTTGGCGGGGGGGCGATAGAGACCCAGTACTTC. The chain uses TRBV7-2 and TRBJ2-5, with 9 bases matching TRBD2. CDR3 size: 15 residues. The V gene's germline CDR1 is SGHTA and CDR2 FQGNSA. The junction had 6 bases not matched to a gene; V was cut back by 3 bases and J by 4 bases.

This clonotype was observed many times. The CDR3 is CASSSGPGTEAFF. The CDR3 region has the DNA TGTGCCAGCAGCTCGGGACCAGGCACTGAAGCTTTCTTT. V gene TRBV7-2 combines with J gene TRBJ1-1; maybe TRBD1 (5 bases). The V gene lost 4 bases and the J gene lost 4 bases, with 10 bases spanning the gap. The CDR3 is 13 residues long. Looked up from germline, CDR1 is SGHTA and CDR2 is FQGNSA.

V gene TRBV28 combines with J gene TRBJ2-7; D remains ambiguous. The germline V gene has CDR1 MDHEN and CDR2 SYDVKM. V was shortened by 5 bases and J by 2 bases, with 16 bases between the two germline ends. This CDR3 region has 15 residues. CDR3 loop: CASSHRRKDTYEQYF. The CDR3 DNA sequence: TGTGCCAGCAGTCACCGACGGAAAGATACCTACGAGCAGTACTTC.

This clonotype has at least ten counts. The rearrangement joins TRBV27 to TRBJ2-5; 13 bases agree with TRBD2. Germline-derived CDR1 and CDR2 are MNHEY and SMNVEV (reference sequence). V lost 5 bases and J lost 7; bases outside the gene matches: 13. This CDR3 contains 17 residues. DNA of the CDR3: TGTGCCAGCAGTCTCACCCGGACTAGCGGGGGTCTGGGGACCCAGTACTTC. It codes for CASSLTRTSGGLGTQYF.

At least ten counts were recorded for this clonotype. V and J are TRBV3-1 and TRBJ2-7, with 7 bases that match TRBD1. Germline lookup yields CDR1 LGHDT and CDR2 YNNKEL (reference sequence). CDR3 length equals 14 residues. V was pared by 3 bases and J by 7 bases, with 9 bases of the junction left unmatched. The CDR3 nucleotides are TGTGCCAGCAGCCACGAGGACAGGCCTGGGGAGCAGTACTTC. It encodes CASSHEDRPGEQYF.

Notes on this clonotype: At one end the junction does not follow the germline gene, possibly because of a read error. The J gene is TRBJ1-2, the V gene TRBV7-9; D is undetermined. This CDR3 has 12 amino acids. Germline V gene lookup returns CDR1 SEHNR and CDR2 FQNEAQ (reference sequence). As DNA, the CDR3 is TGTGTCAGCAGCTTAAGTTACGATGGCTACACCTTC. Amino acid sequence: CVSSLSYDGYTF.

This clonotype was picked up one time. The rearrangement joins TRBV27 to TRBJ1-2, with D possibly matching TRBD1 (5 bases). The length of the CDR3 is 16 residues. V was cut by 5 bases and J by 3 bases, with 19 bases left in between. CDR1 MNHEY and CDR2 SMNVEV come from the germline V gene (reference sequence). As DNA, the CDR3 is TGTGCCAGCAGTCCGCCGGGGCCGAATGGGGACTATGGCTACACCTTC. This codes for CASSPPGPNGDYGYTF.

This clonotype appeared many times. The chain carries TRBV12-3 or TRBV12-4 and TRBJ1-2; 8 bases line up with TRBD1. This CDR3 spans 16 amino acids. V dropped 3 bases and J dropped 8; count of bases not matched to a gene: 14. DNA for the CDR3: TGTGCCAGCAGTTTCGGATCCGCCAGGGGGCGGGAAGGCTACACCTTC. This encodes CASSFGSARGREGYTF.

The V gene is TRBV6-5, the J gene TRBJ2-7; D call uncertain. Trimming took off 0 bases at V and 6 bases at J, with 18 bases between the two ends. Looked up from germline, CDR1 is MNHEY and CDR2 is SVGAGI. The CDR3 is 16 residues long. This CDR3 is CASSYSGLPTVGEQYF. The CDR3 bases are TGTGCCAGCAGTTACTCCGGCCTCCCCACCGTGGGCGAGCAGTACTTC.

At least ten counts were recorded for this clonotype. The chain recombines TRBV20-1 with TRBJ2-7; no firm D call. In germline, CDR1 is DFQATT, CDR2 SNEGSKA (reference sequence). V was trimmed by 6 bases and J by 2 bases, leaving 11 bases between them. CDR3 size: 12 residues. Here the CDR3 reads CSASSQAYEQYF. CDR3 nucleotide sequence: TGCAGTGCGTCTTCCCAGGCCTACGAGCAGTACTTC.

This clonotype was counted between two and nine times. This rearrangement joins TRBV7-3 to TRBJ2-5; 8 bases line up with TRBD2. The length of the CDR3 is 15 residues. The V gene end was trimmed by 5 bases and the J gene end by 5 bases; junction bases not matched to a gene: 10. Germline CDR1 is SGHTA and CDR2 is FQGTGA. CDR3 in DNA: TGTGCCAGCAGCCCCCAAGCGGGGGTGGGGGAGACCCAGTACTTC. Protein: CASSPQAGVGETQYF.

This clonotype has more than one count but fewer than ten. CDR3 DNA sequence: TGCAGTGCTAGAGATTCGGACCCTAGCAATCAGCCCCAGCATTTT. Translation: CSARDSDPSNQPQHF. The chain links TRBV20-1 to TRBJ1-5; D is unclear. The CDR3 runs 15 residues. Trimming left V 0 bases short and J 0 bases short, with 9 bases between. Per the germline V gene, CDR1 is DFQATT and CDR2 is SNEGSKA (reference sequence).

This clonotype occurred many times. One end of the junction does not line up with germline, which may come from a read error. The chain links TRBV6-2 or TRBV6-3 to TRBJ1-2; D is unclear. This CDR3 is built from 12 residues. The V gene's germline CDR1 is MNHEY and CDR2 SVGEGT. CDR3 loop: CASSDSGVGYTF. As DNA, the CDR3 is TGTGCCAGCAGTGACTCCGGGGTCGGCTACACCTTC.